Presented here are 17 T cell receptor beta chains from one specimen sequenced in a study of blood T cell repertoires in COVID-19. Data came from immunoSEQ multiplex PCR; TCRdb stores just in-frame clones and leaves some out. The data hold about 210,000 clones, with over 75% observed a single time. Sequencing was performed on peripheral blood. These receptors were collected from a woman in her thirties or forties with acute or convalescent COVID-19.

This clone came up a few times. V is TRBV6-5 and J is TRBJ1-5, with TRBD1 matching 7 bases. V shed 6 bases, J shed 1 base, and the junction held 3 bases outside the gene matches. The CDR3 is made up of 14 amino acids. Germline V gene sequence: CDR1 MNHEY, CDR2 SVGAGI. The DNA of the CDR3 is TGTGCCAGCAGCATGACAGGGAGCAATCAGCCCCAGCATTTT. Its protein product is CASSMTGSNQPQHF.

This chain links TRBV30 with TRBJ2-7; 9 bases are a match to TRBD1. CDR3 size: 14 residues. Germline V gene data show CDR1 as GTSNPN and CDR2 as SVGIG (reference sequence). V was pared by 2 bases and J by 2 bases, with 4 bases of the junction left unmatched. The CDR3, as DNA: TGTGCCTGGAGTTGGGGACAGGGAACCTACGAGCAGTACGTC. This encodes CAWSWGQGTYEQYV.

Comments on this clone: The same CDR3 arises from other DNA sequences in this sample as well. CDR3 DNA sequence: TGTGCCAGCAGTGAGCGACAGCTTAACACTGAAGCTTTCTTT. Protein product: CASSERQLNTEAFF. The chain joins TRBV2 to TRBJ1-1; perhaps TRBD1 as D (5 bases). V lost 3 bases and J 2 bases, leaving 10 bases between the germline ends. CDR3 length equals 14 residues. Germline CDR1 is SNHLY and CDR2 is FYNNEI.

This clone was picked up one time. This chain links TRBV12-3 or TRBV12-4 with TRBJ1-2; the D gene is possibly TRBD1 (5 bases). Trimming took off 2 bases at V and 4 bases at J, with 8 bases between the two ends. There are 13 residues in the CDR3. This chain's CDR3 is CASSLTGSYGYTF. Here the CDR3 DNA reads TGTGCCAGCAGTTTAACAGGCTCCTATGGCTACACCTTC.

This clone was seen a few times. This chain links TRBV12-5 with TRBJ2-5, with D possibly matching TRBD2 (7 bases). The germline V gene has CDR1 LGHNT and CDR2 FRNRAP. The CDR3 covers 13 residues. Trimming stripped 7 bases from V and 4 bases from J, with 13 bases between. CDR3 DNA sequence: TGTGCTAGTGTGGGAGGGGGAAGAGAGACCCAGTACTTC. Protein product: CASVGGGRETQYF.

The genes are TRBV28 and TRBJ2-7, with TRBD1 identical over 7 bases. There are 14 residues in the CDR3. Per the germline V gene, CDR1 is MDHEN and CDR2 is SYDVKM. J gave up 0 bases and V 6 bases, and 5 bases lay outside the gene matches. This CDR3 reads CASRRTGLSYEQYV. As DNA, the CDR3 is TGTGCCAGCAGAAGGACAGGACTCTCCTACGAGCAGTACGTC.

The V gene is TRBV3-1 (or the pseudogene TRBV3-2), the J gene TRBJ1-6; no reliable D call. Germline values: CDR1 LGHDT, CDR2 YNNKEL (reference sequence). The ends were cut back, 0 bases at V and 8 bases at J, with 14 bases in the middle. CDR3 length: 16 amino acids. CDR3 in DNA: TGTGCCAGCAGCCAAGAAAGGTGGAGGTATGATTCACCCCTCCACTTT. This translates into CASSQERWRYDSPLHF.

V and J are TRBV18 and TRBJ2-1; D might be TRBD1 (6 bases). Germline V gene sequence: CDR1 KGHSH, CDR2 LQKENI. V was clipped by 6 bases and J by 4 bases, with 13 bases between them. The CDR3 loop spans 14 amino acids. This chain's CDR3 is CASSMDSLYNEQFF. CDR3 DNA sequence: TGTGCCAGCTCGATGGACAGTTTGTACAATGAGCAGTTCTTC.

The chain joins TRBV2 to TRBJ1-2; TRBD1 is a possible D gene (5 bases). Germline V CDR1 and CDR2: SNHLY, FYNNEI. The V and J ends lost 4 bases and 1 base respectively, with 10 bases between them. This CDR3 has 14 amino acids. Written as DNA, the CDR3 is TGTGCCAGCAGTGTAGTCCAGGGTAACTATGGCTACACCTTC. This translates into CASSVVQGNYGYTF. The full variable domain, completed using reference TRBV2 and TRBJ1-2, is EPEVTQTPSHQVTQMGQEVILRCVPISNHLYFYWYRQILGQKVEFLVSFYNNEISEKSEIFDDQFSVERPDGSNFTLKIRSTKLEDSAMYFCASSVVQGNYGYTFGSGTRLTVV.

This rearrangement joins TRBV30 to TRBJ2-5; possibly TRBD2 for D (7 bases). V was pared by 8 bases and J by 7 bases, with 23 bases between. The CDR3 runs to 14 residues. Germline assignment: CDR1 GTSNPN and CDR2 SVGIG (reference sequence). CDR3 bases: TGTGCCCTCGGGGGAGGGGGGGCCGACGGGACCCAGTACTTC. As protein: CALGGGGADGTQYF.

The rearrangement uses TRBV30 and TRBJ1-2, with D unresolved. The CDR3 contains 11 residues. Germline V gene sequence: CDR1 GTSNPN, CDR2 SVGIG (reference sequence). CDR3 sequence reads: CASGGFEGYTF. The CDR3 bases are TGTGCGTCAGGAGGGTTTGAAGGCTACACCTTC.

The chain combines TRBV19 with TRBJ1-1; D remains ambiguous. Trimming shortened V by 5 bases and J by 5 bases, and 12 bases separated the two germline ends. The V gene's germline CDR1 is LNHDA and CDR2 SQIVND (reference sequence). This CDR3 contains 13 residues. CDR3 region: CASSPRHGTEAFF. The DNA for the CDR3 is TGTGCCAGTAGTCCAAGACATGGAACTGAAGCTTTCTTT.

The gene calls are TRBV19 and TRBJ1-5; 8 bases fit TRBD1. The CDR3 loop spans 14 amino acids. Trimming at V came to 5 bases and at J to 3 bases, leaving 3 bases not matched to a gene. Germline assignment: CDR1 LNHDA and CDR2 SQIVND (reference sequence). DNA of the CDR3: TGTGCCAGTAGTGGACAGGGATACAATCAGCCCCAGCATTTT. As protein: CASSGQGYNQPQHF.

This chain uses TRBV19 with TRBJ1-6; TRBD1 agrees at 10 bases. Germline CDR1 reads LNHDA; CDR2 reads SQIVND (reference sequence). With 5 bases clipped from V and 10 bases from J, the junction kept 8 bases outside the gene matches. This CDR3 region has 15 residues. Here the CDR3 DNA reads TGTGCCAGTAGTCGGAACCGGGACAGGGGATCACCCCTCCACTTT. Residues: CASSRNRDRGSPLHF.

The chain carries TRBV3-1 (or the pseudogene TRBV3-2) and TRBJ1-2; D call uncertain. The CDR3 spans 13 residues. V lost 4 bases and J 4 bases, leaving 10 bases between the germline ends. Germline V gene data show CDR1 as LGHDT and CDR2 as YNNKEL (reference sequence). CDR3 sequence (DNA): TGTGCCAGCAGCCCTACCGGTACCTATGGCTACACCTTC. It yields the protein CASSPTGTYGYTF.

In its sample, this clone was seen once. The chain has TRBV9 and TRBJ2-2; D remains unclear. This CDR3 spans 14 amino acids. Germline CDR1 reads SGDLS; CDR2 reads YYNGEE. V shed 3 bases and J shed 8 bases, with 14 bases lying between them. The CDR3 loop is CASSGPRLLGELFF. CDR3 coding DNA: TGTGCCAGCAGCGGCCCTAGGCTCCTAGGGGAGCTGTTTTTT.

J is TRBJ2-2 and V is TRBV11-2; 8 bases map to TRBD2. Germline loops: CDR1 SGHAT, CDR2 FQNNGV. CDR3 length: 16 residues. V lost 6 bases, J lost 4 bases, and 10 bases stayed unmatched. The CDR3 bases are TGTGCCAGCAGTTTCTCCGGGAGGGTAGGCACCGGGGAGCTGTTTTTT. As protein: CASSFSGRVGTGELFF.